These 18 T cell receptor beta chains were all obtained from the same sample, sequenced in a study of blood T cell repertoires in COVID-19. TCRdb keeps only in-frame clones here, not all; method: immunoSEQ multiplex PCR. The table has under 250,000 clones, about four fifths seen once; the top ten hold 2.5%. Sequencing was performed on peripheral blood. Every receptor here comes from a woman in her thirties or forties with active or convalescent COVID-19.

The genes are TRBV15 and TRBJ1-2, with 7 bases aligning to TRBD1. This CDR3 is 14 amino acids long. The trim removed 6 bases at V and 3 bases at J, leaving 7 bases unmatched. Germline V CDR1 and CDR2: LNHNV, YYDKDF (reference sequence). CDR3 nucleotides: TGTGCCACCAGTCCGACAGGGAGAGACTATGGCTACACCTTC. Its protein product is CATSPTGRDYGYTF. The full variable domain, completed using reference TRBV15 and TRBJ1-2, is DAMVIQNPRYQVTQFGKPVTLSCSQTLNHNVMYWYQQKSSQAPKLLFHYYDKDFNNEADTPDNFQSRRPNTSFCFLDIRSPGLGDTAMYLCATSPTGRDYGYTFGSGTRLTVV.

Only one count was recorded for this clone. CDR3 sequence: CASSLEQGAIETQYF. As DNA, the CDR3 is TGCGCCAGCAGCTTGGAACAGGGCGCAATAGAGACCCAGTACTTC. The chain joins TRBV5-1 to TRBJ2-5; D possibly corresponds to TRBD1 (6 bases). Trimming took 0 bases from V and 4 from J, leaving 13 bases between them. The CDR3 totals 15 residues. The germline CDR1 and CDR2 sequences are SGHRS and YFSETQ.

The chain uses TRBV3-1 (or the pseudogene TRBV3-2) and TRBJ2-7; TRBD2 agrees at 10 bases. J was trimmed by 2 bases and V by 1 base; bases with no gene match: 8. The germline V gene encodes CDR1 LGHDT and CDR2 YNNKEL (reference sequence). CDR3 length: 17 residues. CDR3 coding DNA: TGTGCCAGCAGCCAAGGAAATGGGCTAGCGGGGGCCTACGAGCAGTACTTC. This codes for CASSQGNGLAGAYEQYF.

This chain's CDR3 is CASSDGYRTFSNQPQHF. The CDR3 nucleotides are TGTGCCAGCAGTGATGGTTACAGGACCTTTAGCAATCAGCCCCAGCATTTT. The chain is built from TRBV3-1 (or the pseudogene TRBV3-2) and TRBJ1-5; TRBD1 is a possible D gene (5 bases). The V end lost 6 bases, the J end lost 0 bases, and 18 bases lay between the germline ends. CDR3 length equals 17 residues. Germline values: CDR1 LGHDT, CDR2 YNNKEL (reference sequence).

CDR3 in amino acids: CASSQVVLGSGSFGETQYF. Written as DNA, the CDR3 is TGTGCCAGCAGCCAAGTGGTCCTGGGGAGCGGGAGTTTTGGAGAGACCCAGTACTTC. This chain uses TRBV14 with TRBJ2-5; 8 nucleotides agree with TRBD2. CDR1 SGHDN and CDR2 FVKESK come from the germline V gene. J gave up 4 bases and V 1 base, and 17 bases lay outside the gene matches. The CDR3 loop spans 19 amino acids.

The chain has TRBV6-6 and TRBJ2-2; 8 bases are a match to TRBD1. This CDR3 has 16 residues. Germline V gives CDR1 MNHNY, CDR2 SVGAGI (reference sequence). The ends lost 6 bases at V and 2 bases at J; junction bases unmatched: 8. The DNA for the CDR3 is TGTGCCAGCAGATTCCGACAGGGGCCAAACACCGGGGAGCTGTTTTTT. Protein sequence: CASRFRQGPNTGELFF.

The V and J genes are TRBV14 and TRBJ2-3; a possible D gene is TRBD2 (6 bases). Germline values: CDR1 SGHDN, CDR2 FVKESK. V was trimmed by 0 bases and J by 0 bases, leaving 10 bases between them. The CDR3 sequence is 16 residues long. The CDR3 loop is CASSQDGGFSTDTQYF. The CDR3 DNA reads TGTGCCAGCAGCCAAGATGGGGGGTTCAGCACAGATACGCAGTATTTT.

The chain employs TRBV18 and TRBJ2-1, with 15 bases matching TRBD2. The CDR3 spans 15 residues. CDR1 and CDR2 from the germline V gene are KGHSH and LQKENI. Germline trimming cut 3 bases from V and 7 bases from J; bases unmatched to any gene: 1. The CDR3 sequence is CASSPGLAGGNEQFF. The CDR3 bases are TGTGCCAGCTCACCTGGACTAGCGGGAGGGAATGAGCAGTTCTTC.

The chain has TRBV1 and TRBJ1-6; the DNA was not compared with TRBD1, the D call given in the table. TRBV1 is reported as a pseudogene. The CDR3 covers 16 residues. Written as DNA, the CDR3 is TGCACCAGCAGCCAAGAGGGGGACAGTTATAATTCACCCCTCCACTTT. It codes for CTSSQEGDSYNSPLHF.

This chain connects TRBV11-3 to TRBJ2-1, with 7 bases aligning to TRBD1. Trimming took 5 bases from V and 0 from J; bases not matched to a gene: 4. This CDR3 region has 15 residues. The germline V gene has CDR1 SGHNT and CDR2 YENEEA. The CDR3 sequence is CASSTGDSSYNEQFF. Written as DNA, the CDR3 is TGTGCCAGCAGCACAGGGGATTCCTCCTACAATGAGCAGTTCTTC.

This clone has just a few counts. V is TRBV28 and J is TRBJ1-3; 8 bases are shared with TRBD1. In germline, CDR1 is MDHEN, CDR2 SYDVKM. The trim removed 5 bases at V and 3 bases at J, leaving 3 bases unmatched. The CDR3 contains 14 residues. The CDR3 region is CASSNGQGGNTIYF. The CDR3 nucleotides read TGTGCCAGCAGTAACGGACAGGGTGGAAACACCATATATTTT.

The V call is TRBV12-3 or TRBV12-4, the J call TRBJ2-5; no reliable D call. V was shortened by 3 bases and J by 5 bases, with 7 bases between the two germline ends. CDR3 length: 12 amino acids. The CDR3 DNA sequence: TGTGCCAGCAGTTTTCCGAGGGAGACCCAGTACTTC. It yields the protein CASSFPRETQYF.

This chain joins TRBV10-3 and TRBJ2-7, with 8 bases lining up with TRBD2. V lost 3 bases to trimming and J lost 4 bases; unmatched junction nucleotides: 11. In germline, CDR1 is ENHRY, CDR2 SYGVKD. The CDR3 spans 16 residues. CDR3 nucleotide sequence: TGTGCCATCAGTGATCCCCCAGCGGGAGCGGGTTACGAGCAGTACTTC. This sequence encodes CAISDPPAGAGYEQYF.

V and J are TRBV19 and TRBJ2-3; TRBD2 matches 11 bases. The CDR3 runs to 15 residues. Per germline, CDR1 LNHDA and CDR2 SQIVND (reference sequence). The V and J ends lost 6 bases and 2 bases, in that order; junction bases with no gene match: 4. The CDR3 nucleotides read TGTGCCAGTAGAGCTAGCGGGGGGTTCACAGATACGCAGTATTTT. Its translation is CASRASGGFTDTQYF.

This clone is a singleton in its sample. This chain connects TRBV5-6 to TRBJ1-1; D uncertain. This CDR3 spans 14 amino acids. Deletions cut 0 bases from V and 0 bases from J, with 6 bases between. Germline CDR1 is SGHDT and CDR2 is YYEEEE. The DNA of the CDR3 is TGTGCCAGCAGCTTGGAACTGTTGAACACTGAAGCTTTCTTT. As protein: CASSLELLNTEAFF.

The V and J genes are TRBV11-3 and TRBJ1-6; 8 bases are shared with TRBD1. The CDR3 is 14 residues long. Germline values: CDR1 SGHNT, CDR2 YENEEA. V trimming: 2 bases; J trimming: 7 bases; junction bases outside the gene matches: 1. This CDR3 reads CASSLHRGNSPLHF. CDR3 DNA: TGTGCCAGCAGCTTACACAGGGGGAATTCACCCCTCCACTTT.

The chain employs TRBV5-1 and TRBJ2-2, with a possible D match to TRBD2 (5 bases). CDR1 and CDR2 (germline): SGHRS, YFSETQ. V was clipped by 4 bases and J by 0 bases, with 13 bases between them. The CDR3 spans 16 residues. The CDR3: CASSPGMGTNTGELFF. DNA for the CDR3: TGCGCCAGCAGCCCGGGGATGGGGACGAACACCGGGGAGCTGTTTTTT.

The rearrangement joins TRBV30 to TRBJ2-7, with 10 bases identical to TRBD2. The CDR3 covers 14 residues. Germline CDR1 GTSNPN, CDR2 SVGIG (reference sequence). V gave up 4 bases and J gave up 4 bases; unmatched junction bases: 7. CDR3 protein: CAWKLAGYRYEQYF. The CDR3 DNA sequence: TGTGCCTGGAAACTAGCGGGATATCGGTACGAGCAGTACTTC.